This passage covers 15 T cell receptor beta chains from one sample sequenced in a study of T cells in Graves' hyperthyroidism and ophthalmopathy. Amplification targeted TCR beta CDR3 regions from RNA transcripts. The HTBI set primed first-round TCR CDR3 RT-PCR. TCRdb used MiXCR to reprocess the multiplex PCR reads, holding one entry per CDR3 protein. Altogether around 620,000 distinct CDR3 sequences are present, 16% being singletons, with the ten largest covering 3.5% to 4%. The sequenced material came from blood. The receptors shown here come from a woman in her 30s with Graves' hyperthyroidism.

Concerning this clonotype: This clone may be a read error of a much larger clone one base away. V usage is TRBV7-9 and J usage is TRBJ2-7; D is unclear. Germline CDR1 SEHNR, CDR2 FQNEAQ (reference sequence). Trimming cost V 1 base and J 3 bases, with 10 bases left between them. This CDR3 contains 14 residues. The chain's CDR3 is CASSLGVFGYEQYF. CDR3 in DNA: TGTGCCAGCAGCTTAGGGGTTTTCGGCTACGAGCAGTACTTC.

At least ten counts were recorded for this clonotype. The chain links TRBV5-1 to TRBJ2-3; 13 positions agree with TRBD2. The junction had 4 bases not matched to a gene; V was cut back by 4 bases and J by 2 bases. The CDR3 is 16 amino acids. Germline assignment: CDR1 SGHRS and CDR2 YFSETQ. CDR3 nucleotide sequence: TGCGCCAGCAGCCAGGGACTAGCGGGGACCACAGATACGCAGTATTTT. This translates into CASSQGLAGTTDTQYF.

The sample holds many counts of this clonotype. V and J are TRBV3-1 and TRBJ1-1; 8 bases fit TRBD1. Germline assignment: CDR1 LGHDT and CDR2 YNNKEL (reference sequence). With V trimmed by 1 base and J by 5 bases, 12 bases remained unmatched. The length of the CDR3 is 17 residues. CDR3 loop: CASSQVVGQGARTEAFF. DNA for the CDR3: TGTGCCAGCAGCCAAGTGGTTGGGCAGGGGGCAAGGACTGAAGCTTTCTTT. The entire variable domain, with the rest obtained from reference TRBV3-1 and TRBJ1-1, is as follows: DTAVSQTPKYLVTQMGNDKSIKCEQNLGHDTMYWYKQDSKKFLKIMFSYNNKELIINETVPNRFSPKSPDKAHLNLHINSLELGDSAVYFCASSQVVGQGARTEAFFGQGTRLTVV.

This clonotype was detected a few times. The CDR3 is CASSSPGQGLGEQFF. DNA for the CDR3: TGTGCCAGCAGTTCCCCGGGACAGGGCCTCGGTGAGCAGTTCTTC. The chain uses TRBV6-2 or TRBV6-3 and TRBJ2-1; 9 positions agree with TRBD1. V shed 4 bases and J 9 bases; nucleotides not matched to a gene: 10. The length of the CDR3 is 15 residues. CDR1 and CDR2 (germline): MNHEY, SVGEGT.

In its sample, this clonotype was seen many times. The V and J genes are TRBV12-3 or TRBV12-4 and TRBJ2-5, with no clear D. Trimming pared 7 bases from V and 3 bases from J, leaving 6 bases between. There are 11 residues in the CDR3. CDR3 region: CASTFEETQYF. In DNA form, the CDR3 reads TGTGCCAGCACCTTCGAAGAGACCCAGTACTTC.

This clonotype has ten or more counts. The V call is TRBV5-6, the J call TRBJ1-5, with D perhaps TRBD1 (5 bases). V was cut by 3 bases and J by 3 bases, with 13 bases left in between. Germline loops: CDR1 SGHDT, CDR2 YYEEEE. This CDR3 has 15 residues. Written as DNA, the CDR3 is TGTGCCAGCAGCTACGGGACGCCATACAATCAGCCCCAGCATTTT. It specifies CASSYGTPYNQPQHF.

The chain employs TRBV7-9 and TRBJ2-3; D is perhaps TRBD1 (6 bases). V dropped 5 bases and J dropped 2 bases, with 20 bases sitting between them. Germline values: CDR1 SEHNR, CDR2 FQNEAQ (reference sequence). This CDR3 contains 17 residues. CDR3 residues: CASSGGHQQEYTDTQYF. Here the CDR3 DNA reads TGTGCCAGCAGCGGGGGCCATCAACAAGAATACACAGATACGCAGTATTTT.

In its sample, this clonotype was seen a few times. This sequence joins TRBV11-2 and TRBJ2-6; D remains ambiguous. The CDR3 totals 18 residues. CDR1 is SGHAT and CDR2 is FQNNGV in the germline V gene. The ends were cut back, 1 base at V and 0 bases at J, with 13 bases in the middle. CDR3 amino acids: CASSLGLQTNSGANVLTF. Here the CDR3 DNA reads TGTGCCAGCAGCTTAGGACTGCAGACAAACTCTGGGGCCAACGTCCTGACTTTC.

CDR3 DNA sequence: TGTGCCAGCAGCTTGGCCCTTCTCAATAATGAAAAACTGTTTTTT. Translating gives CASSLALLNNEKLFF. The chain recombines TRBV5-6 with TRBJ1-4; no clear D gene. V lost 0 bases and J 4 bases, leaving 10 bases between the germline ends. This CDR3 has 15 residues. Germline V lookup: CDR1 SGHDT, CDR2 YYEEEE.

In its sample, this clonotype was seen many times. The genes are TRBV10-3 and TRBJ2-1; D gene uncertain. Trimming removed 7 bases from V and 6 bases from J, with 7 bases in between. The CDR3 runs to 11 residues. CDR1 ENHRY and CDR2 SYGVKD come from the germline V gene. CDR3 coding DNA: TGTGCCATCATGAGTGGCAATGAGCAGTTCTTC. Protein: CAIMSGNEQFF.

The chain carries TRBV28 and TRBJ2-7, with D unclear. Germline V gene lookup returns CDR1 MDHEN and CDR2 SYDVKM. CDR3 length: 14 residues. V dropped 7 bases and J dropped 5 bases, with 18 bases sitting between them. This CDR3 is CASTFRGSLNEQYF. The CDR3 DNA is TGTGCCAGCACCTTCCGCGGCAGCTTGAACGAGCAGTACTTC.

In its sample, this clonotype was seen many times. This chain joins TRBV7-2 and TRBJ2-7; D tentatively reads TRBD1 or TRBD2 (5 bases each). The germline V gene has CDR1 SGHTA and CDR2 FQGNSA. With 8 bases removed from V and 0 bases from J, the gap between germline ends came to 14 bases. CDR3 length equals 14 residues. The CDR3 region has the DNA TGTGCCAGCGTCCGGGACCCGAGCTCCTACGAGCAGTACTTC. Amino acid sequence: CASVRDPSSYEQYF.

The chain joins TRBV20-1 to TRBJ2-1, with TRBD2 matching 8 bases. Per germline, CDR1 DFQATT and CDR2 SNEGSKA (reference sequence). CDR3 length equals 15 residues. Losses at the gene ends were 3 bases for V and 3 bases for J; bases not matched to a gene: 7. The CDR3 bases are TGCAGTGCTAGTTTTATCGGGAGGGGCTACAATGAGCAGTTCTTC. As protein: CSASFIGRGYNEQFF.

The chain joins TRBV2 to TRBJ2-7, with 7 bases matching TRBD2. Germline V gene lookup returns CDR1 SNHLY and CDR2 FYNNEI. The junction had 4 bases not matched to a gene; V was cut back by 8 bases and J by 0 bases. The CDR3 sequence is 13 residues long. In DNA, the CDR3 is TGTGCCAGCGGGCGGGACTACTCCTACGAGCAGTACTTC. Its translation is CASGRDYSYEQYF.

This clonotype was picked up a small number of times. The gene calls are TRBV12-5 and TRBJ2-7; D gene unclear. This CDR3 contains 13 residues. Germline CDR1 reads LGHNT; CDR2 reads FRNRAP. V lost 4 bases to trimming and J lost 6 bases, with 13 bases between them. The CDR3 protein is CASGSYQAREQYF. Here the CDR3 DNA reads TGTGCTAGTGGTTCCTACCAGGCCCGCGAGCAGTACTTC.